Only a few counts were recorded for the clone carrying this TCR beta chain. These data come from a study of blood T cells in healthy people across ages. This CDR3 is 18 amino acids long. V was trimmed by 6 bases and J by 5 bases, leaving 23 bases between them. A second PCR of roughly 6 to 12 cycles used a sample-barcoded 5' primer and a J-beta primer mix. MiXCR, applied by TCRdb to the 5' RACE reads, yields one record per CDR3 protein. The data contain hundreds of thousands of distinct CDR3 sequences, under 30% of them seen just once; the ten biggest clones take up 2.5% to 3.5%. This same sample was also taken into another study, of T cells of mothers and their children. That work states: Every microgram of extracted RNA entered cDNA synthesis, approximately 1.5 ug per 15 ul. It was related mother-child pairs that showed slightly higher overlap than unrelated pairs, without reaching significance.

Sequencing was performed on blood. The chain couples TRBV12-3 or TRBV12-4 to TRBJ2-6; D perhaps matches TRBD2 (5 bases). The sequence was collected from a boy aged 5 to 17 in good health. CDR3 protein: CASSLGRRILSRANVLTF. The CDR3 nucleotides read TGTGCCAGCAGCCTAGGACGGAGGATCTTGTCCCGGGCCAACGTCCTGACTTTC.